The rows below give T cell receptor beta chains drawn from one sample of a study of STAT5B mutations in CD4+ large granular lymphocyte leukemia. Assay: immunoSEQ multiplex PCR; the TCRdb copy retains only in-frame clones and omits some. The data show 22,000 or so clones, 60% to 85% seen once. What was sequenced was CD4+ T cells from blood buffy coats. These receptors were collected from a human donor in good health. Both conserved end residues are part of each CDR3. D genes are given only for firm matches. Where a row states a size, it is once, few, many or the class of an expanded clone; other rows omit it.

d_call,clone_size,v_call,j_call,cdr3_nt,cdr3_aa
NA,NA,TRBV6-5,TRBJ1-1,TGTGCCAGCAGCCAAACCGAAGGGGGCACTGAAGCTTTCTTT,CASSQTEGGTEAFF
NA,NA,TRBV11-2,TRBJ2-3,TGTGCCAGCAGCTTTTCCGGGAACACAGATACGCAGTATTTT,CASSFSGNTDTQYF
NA,few,TRBV29-1,TRBJ1-1,TGCAGCGTTTTAAACACTGAAGCTTTCTTT,CSVLNTEAFF
NA,NA,TRBV18,TRBJ2-2,TGTGCCAGCTCACCACTTAGATATAACACCGGGGAGCTGTTTTTT,CASSPLRYNTGELFF
NA,NA,TRBV5-1,TRBJ1-1,TGCGCCAGCAGCTTAAGGATTCGGGGGAATTCGGGCACTGAAGCTTTCTTT,CASSLRIRGNSGTEAFF
NA,few,TRBV14,TRBJ2-5,TGTGCCAGCAGCGAAATTCGACCTAGCGAGGAGACCCAGTACTTC,CASSEIRPSEETQYF
NA,NA,TRBV30,TRBJ1-2,TGTGCCTGGAGCCCGGACAGACAAAATATTTTCTATGGCTACACCTTC,CAWSPDRQNIFYGYTF
TRBD2,NA,TRBV6-1,TRBJ2-3,TGTGCCTGCAAAGCGGGGGGGCCCGCAGATACGCAGTATTTT,CACKAGGPADTQYF
NA,NA,TRBV10-3,TRBJ1-2,TGTGCCACCCAAGGGAGATTTCCTAACTATGGCTACATCTTC,CATQGRFPNYGYIF
TRBD1,NA,TRBV27,TRBJ1-5,TGTGCCAGCAGCGGGGACAGGAATCAGCCCCAGCATTTT,CASSGDRNQPQHF